These 25 T cell receptor beta chains originate from one sample sequenced in a study of T-cell memory formation after mild COVID-19. MiXCR was run by TCRdb on the 5' RACE reads, yielding one entry per CDR3 protein. This table holds hundreds of thousands of distinct CDR3 sequences, about a fifth found once. Sequencing used PBMCs or a T cell subset sorted from them (not recorded which). The receptors shown here come from an adult woman who had mild COVID-19 (a few samples of this study predate the infection). Cell type and time point are not known.

The V call is TRBV25-1, the J call TRBJ1-6; D not certain. Per the germline V gene, CDR1 is MGHDK and CDR2 is SYGVNS. The CDR3 is 15 amino acids. Trimming took off 2 bases at V and 4 bases at J, with 9 bases between the two ends. The CDR3 DNA reads as TGTGCCAGCAGTGAAGGCGGAAAGTATAATTCACCCCTCCACTTT. This gives the protein CASSEGGKYNSPLHF.

This clonotype was found many times. This rearrangement joins TRBV6-1 to TRBJ2-3, with TRBD1 identical over 9 bases. CDR1 and CDR2 (germline): MNHNS, SASEGT. V shed 2 bases, J shed 5 bases, and the junction held 5 bases outside the gene matches. The CDR3 runs to 15 residues. CDR3 nucleotides: TGTGCCAGCAGTGAACGGACAGGGGAGGGAGATACGCAGTATTTT. Protein: CASSERTGEGDTQYF.

Only a few counts were recorded for this clonotype. V gene TRBV15 combines with J gene TRBJ2-1; possible D gene TRBD2, 6 bases. The CDR3 consists of 13 residues. V dropped 3 bases and J dropped 5 bases, with 8 bases sitting between them. Germline lookup yields CDR1 LNHNV and CDR2 YYDKDF (reference sequence). CDR3 protein: CATSRTRNNEQFF. The CDR3 bases are TGTGCCACCAGCAGGACTAGAAACAATGAGCAGTTCTTC.

In its sample, this clonotype was seen a few times. V gene TRBV12-3 or TRBV12-4 combines with J gene TRBJ2-5; TRBD1 is a possible D gene (5 bases). V was clipped by 2 bases and J by 4 bases, with 14 bases between them. This CDR3 region has 15 residues. The CDR3: CASSLQGRFGETQYF. The DNA for the CDR3 is TGTGCCAGCAGTTTACAGGGTCGATTCGGAGAGACCCAGTACTTC.

This rearrangement joins TRBV29-1 to TRBJ2-3; no clear D. Per the germline V gene, CDR1 is SQVTM and CDR2 is ANQGSEA. V shed 1 base and J shed 2 bases, with 10 bases lying between them. This CDR3 spans 14 amino acids. The CDR3 loop is CSVEVNSNTDTQYF. The CDR3 DNA reads as TGCAGCGTTGAAGTTAACTCTAACACAGATACGCAGTATTTT.

This clonotype was counted ten times or more. This chain uses TRBV7-9 with TRBJ2-3; 8 bases agree with TRBD1. The V and J ends lost 5 bases and 7 bases, in that order; junction bases with no gene match: 11. The CDR3 is made up of 15 amino acids. Germline V CDR1 and CDR2: SEHNR, FQNEAQ (reference sequence). The CDR3 DNA reads TGTGCCAGCAGCACAGAGGACAGGGTTCCGTATACGCAGTATTTT. Protein sequence: CASSTEDRVPYTQYF.

This clonotype has just a few counts. This chain links TRBV4-1 with TRBJ2-1; either TRBD1 or TRBD2 may fit D (7 bases each). Germline assignment: CDR1 MGHRA and CDR2 YSYEKL. The CDR3 is 14 residues long. Trimming left V 4 bases short and J 5 bases short, with 12 bases between. CDR3 in DNA: TGCGCCAGCAGCCTCAGGGGGGGCCACAATGAGCAGTTCTTC. It specifies CASSLRGGHNEQFF.

In this sample, this clonotype turned up a few times. The chain joins TRBV25-1 to TRBJ2-3; TRBD2 agrees at 12 bases. The CDR3 is made up of 16 amino acids. The J segment lost 0 bases and the V segment lost 7 bases, leaving 5 bases of the junction unmatched. Per the germline V gene, CDR1 is MGHDK and CDR2 is SYGVNS. The CDR3 protein is CASTGLAGPSTDTQYF. The CDR3 coding sequence is TGTGCCAGCACTGGACTAGCGGGGCCTAGCACAGATACGCAGTATTTT.

The chain uses TRBV7-9 and TRBJ2-3; D is uncertain. From germline, CDR1 is SEHNR and CDR2 FQNEAQ (reference sequence). Trimming left V 1 base short and J 2 bases short, with 13 bases between. CDR3 length equals 16 residues. The CDR3 loop reads CASSLEPGGITDTQYF. DNA for the CDR3: TGTGCCAGCAGCTTAGAACCGGGTGGGATCACAGATACGCAGTATTTT.

This clonotype was detected a few times. This rearrangement joins TRBV6-5 to TRBJ1-1; D uncertain. V gave up 4 bases and J gave up 0 bases, with 9 bases separating them. The germline V gene encodes CDR1 MNHEY and CDR2 SVGAGI. The CDR3 loop spans 14 amino acids. The CDR3 coding sequence is TGTGCCAGCAGTTCCTTCAGCATGAACACTGAAGCTTTCTTT. Protein: CASSSFSMNTEAFF.

This clonotype was picked up a small number of times. The CDR3 loop reads CSASAKGTDTQYF. CDR3 in DNA: TGCAGTGCTAGTGCCAAGGGCACAGATACGCAGTATTTT. The gene calls are TRBV20-1 and TRBJ2-3, with D uncertain. V lost 3 bases and J lost 1, with 8 bases in between. The V gene's germline CDR1 is DFQATT and CDR2 SNEGSKA (reference sequence). The CDR3 contains 13 residues.

The chain joins TRBV5-1 to TRBJ1-3; 8 bases match TRBD1. The V and J ends lost 1 base and 4 bases, in that order; junction bases with no gene match: 22. Germline loops: CDR1 SGHRS, CDR2 YFSETQ. This CDR3 contains 21 residues. As DNA, the CDR3 is TGCGCCAGCAGCTTGAGAAGTGGTGGGACAGGATCCTCGCCGGTCGGAAACACCATATATTTT. Amino acid sequence: CASSLRSGGTGSSPVGNTIYF.

This chain links TRBV5-1 with TRBJ1-4; the D is unclear. This CDR3 is built from 17 residues. Germline CDR1 SGHRS, CDR2 YFSETQ. V lost 1 base and J lost 2, with 15 bases in between. This chain's CDR3 is CASSLSPLIRTNEKLFF. In DNA, the CDR3 is TGCGCCAGCAGCTTGTCGCCCTTGATTAGGACTAATGAAAAACTGTTTTTT.

This chain joins TRBV5-1 and TRBJ2-7, with 12 bases lining up with TRBD2. The CDR3 length is 20 residues. Germline CDR1 and CDR2: SGHRS and YFSETQ. The ends lost 0 bases at V and 5 bases at J; junction bases unmatched: 18. The CDR3 DNA sequence: TGCGCCAGCAGCTTGGCCACATTAGGAGTCCTAGCGGGGGGGCAGAACGAGCAGTACTTC. Translation: CASSLATLGVLAGGQNEQYF.

This chain uses TRBV20-1 with TRBJ2-2; 7 bases line up with TRBD2. Germline lookup yields CDR1 DFQATT and CDR2 SNEGSKA (reference sequence). The CDR3 is 16 amino acids. The J segment lost 0 bases and the V segment lost 2 bases, leaving 6 bases of the junction unmatched. CDR3 bases: TGCAGTGCTAGAAGTTCCGGACTAGCGAACACCGGGGAGCTGTTTTTT. This codes for CSARSSGLANTGELFF.

A few counts support this clonotype. The chain couples TRBV5-1 to TRBJ2-2; D is tentatively TRBD1 or TRBD2 (5 bases each). The CDR3 covers 15 residues. Germline assignment: CDR1 SGHRS and CDR2 YFSETQ. The V end was cut by 2 bases, the J end by 3 bases, with 11 bases between. The CDR3 sequence is CASSFSGADTGELFF. CDR3 coding DNA: TGCGCCAGCAGCTTTTCCGGGGCGGACACCGGGGAGCTGTTTTTT.

V usage is TRBV2 and J usage is TRBJ2-2; perhaps TRBD1 as D (5 bases). From germline, CDR1 is SNHLY and CDR2 FYNNEI. CDR3 length equals 14 residues. Trimming took off 5 bases at V and 3 bases at J, with 10 bases between the two ends. CDR3 loop: CASSLGLHTGELFF. The CDR3 region has the DNA TGTGCCAGCAGTCTGGGGCTGCACACCGGGGAGCTGTTTTTT. The full variable domain, its missing parts supplied by reference TRBV2 and TRBJ2-2, is EPEVTQTPSHQVTQMGQEVILRCVPISNHLYFYWYRQILGQKVEFLVSFYNNEISEKSEIFDDQFSVERPDGSNFTLKIRSTKLEDSAMYFCASSLGLHTGELFFGEGSRLTVL.

The rearrangement links TRBV30 to TRBJ2-1, with TRBD1 identical over 7 bases. The ends lost 0 bases at V and 10 bases at J; junction bases unmatched: 6. This CDR3 region has 13 residues. Per germline, CDR1 GTSNPN and CDR2 SVGIG (reference sequence). The CDR3 is CAWSVYGTAEQFF. DNA of the CDR3: TGTGCCTGGAGTGTATATGGGACAGCAGAGCAGTTCTTC.

J is TRBJ2-7 and V is TRBV9; the match to TRBD1 covers 7 bases. The CDR3 length is 14 residues. Unmatched junction bases numbered 6, after V lost 4 bases and J lost 2 bases. Germline V gene lookup returns CDR1 SGDLS and CDR2 YYNGEE. The CDR3 sequence: CASSLDRSPYEQYF. The CDR3 region has the DNA TGTGCCAGCAGCCTGGACAGGTCCCCCTACGAGCAGTACTTC.

V and J are TRBV24-1 and TRBJ2-4; 9 nucleotides agree with TRBD2. V was clipped by 4 bases and J by 16 bases; unmatched bases: 10. This CDR3 region has 13 residues. Germline values: CDR1 KGHDR, CDR2 SFDVKD. The CDR3 coding sequence is TGTGCCACCAGTGAAGCCTCGCGGGAGGGTTTCTACTTC. It codes for CATSEASREGFYF.

The CDR3 protein is CASSPRPWTSGRASETQYF. The CDR3 nucleotides are TGTGCCAGCAGTCCCAGGCCTTGGACTAGCGGGAGGGCCTCGGAGACCCAGTACTTC. The rearrangement uses TRBV6-2 or TRBV6-3 and TRBJ2-5; 15 nucleotides match TRBD2. Looked up from germline, CDR1 is MNHEY and CDR2 is SVGEGT. The CDR3 sequence is 19 residues long. J was trimmed by 5 bases and V by 5 bases; bases with no gene match: 15.

V and J are TRBV12-3 or TRBV12-4 and TRBJ2-5; a possible D gene is TRBD2 (5 bases). This CDR3 is built from 13 residues. Between the trimmed V and J ends, which lost 3 bases and 5 bases, there was a span of 10 bases. The CDR3 region is CASSLGKRETQYF. Here the CDR3 DNA reads TGTGCCAGCAGTTTGGGGAAGCGGGAGACCCAGTACTTC.

This clonotype came up a few times. Here the CDR3 reads CASSQPRGNTEAFF. CDR3 coding DNA: TGTGCCAGCAGCCAACCCAGGGGAAACACTGAAGCTTTCTTT. V is TRBV3-1 and J is TRBJ1-1, with D possibly being TRBD1 (6 bases). This CDR3 contains 14 residues. The germline V gene has CDR1 LGHDT and CDR2 YNNKEL (reference sequence). V lost 2 bases and J 2 bases, leaving 9 bases between the germline ends.

The genes are TRBV6-2 or TRBV6-3 and TRBJ2-1; TRBD2 matches at 11 bases. The CDR3 has 16 residues. Germline CDR1 and CDR2: MNHEY and SVGEGT. With V trimmed by 6 bases and J by 7 bases, 11 bases remained unmatched. CDR3 DNA sequence: TGTGCCAGCAGGGCGCCACTAGCGGGAGTAGGAAATGAGCAGTTCTTC. This encodes CASRAPLAGVGNEQFF.

This clonotype has a count of ten or more. The rearrangement joins TRBV7-2 to TRBJ1-5; weak D call: TRBD1 (6 bases). Germline CDR1 reads SGHTA; CDR2 reads FQGNSA. The CDR3 has 14 amino acids. Trimming shortened V by 5 bases and J by 7 bases, and 15 bases separated the two germline ends. CDR3 sequence: CASSVSRGYQPQHF. The CDR3 coding sequence is TGTGCCAGCAGCGTAAGCAGGGGTTACCAGCCCCAGCATTTT.